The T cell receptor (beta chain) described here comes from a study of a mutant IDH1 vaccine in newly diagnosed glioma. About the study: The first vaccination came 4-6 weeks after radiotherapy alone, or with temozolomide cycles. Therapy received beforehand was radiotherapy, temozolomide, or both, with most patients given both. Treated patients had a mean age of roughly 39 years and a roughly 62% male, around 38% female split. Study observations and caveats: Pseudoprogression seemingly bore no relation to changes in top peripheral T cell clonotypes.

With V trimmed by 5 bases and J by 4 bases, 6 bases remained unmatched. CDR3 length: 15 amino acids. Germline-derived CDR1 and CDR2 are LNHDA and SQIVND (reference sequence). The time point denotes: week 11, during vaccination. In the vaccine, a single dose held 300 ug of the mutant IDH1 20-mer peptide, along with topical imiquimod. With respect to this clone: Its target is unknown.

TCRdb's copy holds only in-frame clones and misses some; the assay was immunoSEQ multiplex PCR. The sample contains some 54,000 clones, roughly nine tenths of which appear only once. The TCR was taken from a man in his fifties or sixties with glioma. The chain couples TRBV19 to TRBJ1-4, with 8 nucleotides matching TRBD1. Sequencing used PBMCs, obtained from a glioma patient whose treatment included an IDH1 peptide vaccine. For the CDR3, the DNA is TGTGCCAGTAGTTTTACAGGGGGAATTAATGAAAAACTGTTTTTT. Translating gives CASSFTGGINEKLFF.